The present entry profiles one T cell receptor (beta chain) with its context. This clonotype was detected ten times or more. The clone's antigen remains unknown. No much larger clone exists at a distance of one base, and base qualities are not known. The run used an Illumina HiSeq 2500. TCR beta libraries were prepared by quantitative 5'-RACE with molecular barcodes. From the authors' description of their analysis: A new computational method, built on a probabilistic model of VDJ rearrangement, was used to identify disease-linked TCR variants. The public reads were quality trimmed at Q25 with fastp and then assembled into clones with MiXCR by TCRdb, keeping productive beta chains. A single entry per CDR3 protein holds the most common genes and DNA from its merged rows. The V and J calls here are based on TCRdb, not the publication. Recorded for this sample are under 250,000 distinct CDR3 sequences; roughly 8% of them occurred a single time. More than 4% of the sample is taken by the ten largest.

The sample is drawn from a study of CD8 T cells in ankylosing spondylitis (dated by TCRdb to about 2017). About the full investigation: The study set out to find disease-linked TCR variants by profiling T cell receptor beta repertoires in ankylosing spondylitis patients and healthy donors. The full study cohort comprised around 25 ankylosing spondylitis patients and roughly 110 healthy donors. Peripheral blood was sampled, and synovial fluid was additionally collected from ankylosing spondylitis patients.

V trim: 4 bases; J trim: 2 bases; unmatched bases: 3. The CDR3 contains 16 residues, cysteine and phenylalanine counted. Only CDR3 DNA is held: 48 bases, read in frame from base 1. CDR1 SSHAT and CDR2 FNYEAQ were looked up in the germline V gene (reference sequence). Broader findings and caveats from the paper: The disease-linked clones were reported as significantly enriched in matched synovial fluid samples from ankylosing spondylitis patients. Some motif variants had previously been reported in the synovial fluid and blood of reactive arthritis patients, which suggests shared mechanisms of disease initiation. A CD8+ phenotype was shown by the disease-linked clones, which were found at relatively low frequencies in peripheral blood. A TCR beta motif of several highly homologous amino acid variants appeared characteristic of blood from ankylosing spondylitis patients.

The source is a female donor with ankylosing spondylitis or in good health (not recorded which). Sequencing was performed on blood, either unsorted or a sorted T cell fraction (not recorded which). The chain is made from TRBV7-7 and TRBJ2-1, with 12 middle bases fitting TRBD2. In nucleotides, the sequence is TGTGCCAGCAGCTCCTCTAGCGGGAGGGCCTACAATGAGCAGTTCTTC. This yields the protein CASSSSSGRAYNEQFF. Reference TRBV7-7 and TRBJ2-1 proteins supply the regions before and after the CDR3; the full variable domain is: GAGVSQSPRYKVTKRGQDVTLRCDPISSHATLYWYQQALGQGPEFLTYFNYEAQPDKSGLPSDRFSAERPEGSISTLTIQRTEQRDSAMYRCASSSSSGRAYNEQFFGPGTRLTVL.